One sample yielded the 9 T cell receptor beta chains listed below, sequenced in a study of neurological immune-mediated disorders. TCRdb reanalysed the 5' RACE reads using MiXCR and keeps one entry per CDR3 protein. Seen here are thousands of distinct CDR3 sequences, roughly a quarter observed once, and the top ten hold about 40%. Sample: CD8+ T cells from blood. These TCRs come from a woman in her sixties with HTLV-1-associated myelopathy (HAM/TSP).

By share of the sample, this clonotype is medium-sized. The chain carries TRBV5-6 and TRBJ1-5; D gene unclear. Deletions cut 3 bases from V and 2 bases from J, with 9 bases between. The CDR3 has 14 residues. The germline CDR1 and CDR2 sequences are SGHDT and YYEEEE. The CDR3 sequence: CASSSWTGNQPQHF. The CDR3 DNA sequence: TGTGCCAGCAGCTCTTGGACCGGCAATCAGCCCCAGCATTTT.

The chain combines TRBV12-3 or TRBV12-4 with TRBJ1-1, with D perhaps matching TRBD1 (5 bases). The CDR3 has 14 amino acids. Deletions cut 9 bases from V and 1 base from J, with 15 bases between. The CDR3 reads CASVFDRANTEAFF. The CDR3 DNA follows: TGTGCCAGTGTATTTGACAGAGCGAACACTGAAGCTTTCTTT.

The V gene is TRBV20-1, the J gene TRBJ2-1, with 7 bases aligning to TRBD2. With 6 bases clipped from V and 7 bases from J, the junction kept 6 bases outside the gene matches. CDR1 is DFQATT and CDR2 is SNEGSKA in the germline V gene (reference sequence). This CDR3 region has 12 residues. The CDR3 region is CSAKTSANEQFF. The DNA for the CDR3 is TGCAGTGCCAAAACTAGCGCAAATGAGCAGTTCTTC.

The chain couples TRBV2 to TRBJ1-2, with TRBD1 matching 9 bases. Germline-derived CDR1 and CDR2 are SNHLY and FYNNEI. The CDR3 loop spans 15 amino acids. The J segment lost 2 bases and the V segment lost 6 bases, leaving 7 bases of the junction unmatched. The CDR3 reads CASRGRQGVNYGYTF. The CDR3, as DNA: TGTGCCAGCAGGGGCCGACAGGGGGTAAACTATGGCTACACCTTC. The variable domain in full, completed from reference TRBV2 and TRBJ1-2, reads EPEVTQTPSHQVTQMGQEVILRCVPISNHLYFYWYRQILGQKVEFLVSFYNNEISEKSEIFDDQFSVERPDGSNFTLKIRSTKLEDSAMYFCASRGRQGVNYGYTFGSGTRLTVV.

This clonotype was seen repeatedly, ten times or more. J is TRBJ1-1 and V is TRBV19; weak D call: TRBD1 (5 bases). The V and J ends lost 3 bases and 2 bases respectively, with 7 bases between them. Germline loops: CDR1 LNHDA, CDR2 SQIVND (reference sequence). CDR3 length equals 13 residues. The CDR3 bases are TGTGCCAGTAGTATCGGGACCAACACTGAAGCTTTCTTT. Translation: CASSIGTNTEAFF.

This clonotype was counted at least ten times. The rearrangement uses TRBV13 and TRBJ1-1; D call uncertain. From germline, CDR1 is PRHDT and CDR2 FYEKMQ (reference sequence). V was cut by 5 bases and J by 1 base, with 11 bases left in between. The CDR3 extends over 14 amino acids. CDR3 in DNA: TGTGCCAGCAGCCTGGATGGCCAGAACACTGAAGCTTTCTTT. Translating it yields CASSLDGQNTEAFF.

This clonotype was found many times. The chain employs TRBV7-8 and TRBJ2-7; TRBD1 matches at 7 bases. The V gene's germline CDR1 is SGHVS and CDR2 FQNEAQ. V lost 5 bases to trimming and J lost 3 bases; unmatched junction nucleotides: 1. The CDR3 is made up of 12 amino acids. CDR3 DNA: TGTGCCAGCAGCCGACAGGGCTACGAGCAGTACTTC. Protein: CASSRQGYEQYF.

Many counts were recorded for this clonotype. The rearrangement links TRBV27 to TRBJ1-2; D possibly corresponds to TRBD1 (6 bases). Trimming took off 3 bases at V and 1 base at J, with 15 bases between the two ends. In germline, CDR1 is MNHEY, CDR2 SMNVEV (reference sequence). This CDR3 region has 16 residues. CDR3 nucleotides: TGTGCCAGCAGTTTTATCAGGGGCCTCTTTAACTATGGCTACACCTTC. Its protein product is CASSFIRGLFNYGYTF.

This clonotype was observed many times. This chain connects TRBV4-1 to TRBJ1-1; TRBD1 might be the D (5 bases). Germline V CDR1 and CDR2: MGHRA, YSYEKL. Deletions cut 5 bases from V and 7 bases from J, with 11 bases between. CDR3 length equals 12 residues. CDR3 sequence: CASSYPGGEAFF. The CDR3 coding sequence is TGCGCCAGCAGCTATCCTGGGGGTGAAGCTTTCTTT.